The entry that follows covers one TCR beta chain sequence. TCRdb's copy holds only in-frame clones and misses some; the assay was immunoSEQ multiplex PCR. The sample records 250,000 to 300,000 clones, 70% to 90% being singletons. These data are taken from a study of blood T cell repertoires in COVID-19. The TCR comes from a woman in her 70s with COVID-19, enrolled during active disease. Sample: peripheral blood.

In DNA form, the CDR3 reads TGTGCCACCAGCAGATCTCGGGGTCTAACCGGGGAGCTGTTTTTT. The encoded protein is CATSRSRGLTGELFF. The genes are TRBV15 and TRBJ2-2; possibly TRBD2 for D (5 bases). With 2 bases removed from V and 5 bases from J, the gap between germline ends came to 12 bases. This CDR3 region has 15 residues. Germline V gene data show CDR1 as LNHNV and CDR2 as YYDKDF (reference sequence).